This T cell receptor (beta chain) was sequenced during a study of ipilimumab plus nivolumab after autologous stem cell transplantation. The overall study: Patients received a median of roughly five ipilimumab and 8 or 9 nivolumab doses.

Turning to this clone: Its antigen is still unknown.

V gave up 4 bases and J gave up 1 base, with 13 bases separating them. The germline CDR1 and CDR2 sequences are LGHNA and YNFKEQ. The CDR3 is 15 residues long. Study results and limitations: TCR repertoire, Treg phenotype and gut microbiota reportedly support more study of this approach.

TCRdb keeps only in-frame clones here, not all; method: immunoSEQ multiplex PCR. The sample records under 20,000 clones, around 81% being singletons. The chain combines TRBV4-2 with TRBJ1-1; perhaps TRBD1 as D (5 bases). This TCR was recovered from a male donor with diffuse large B-cell lymphoma. The sequencing used PBMCs, collected in a trial of ipilimumab plus nivolumab as post-transplant consolidation. This chain's CDR3 is CASSPLDSGNTEAFF. CDR3 nucleotides: TGTGCCAGCAGCCCCCTAGACAGTGGGAACACTGAAGCTTTCTTT.